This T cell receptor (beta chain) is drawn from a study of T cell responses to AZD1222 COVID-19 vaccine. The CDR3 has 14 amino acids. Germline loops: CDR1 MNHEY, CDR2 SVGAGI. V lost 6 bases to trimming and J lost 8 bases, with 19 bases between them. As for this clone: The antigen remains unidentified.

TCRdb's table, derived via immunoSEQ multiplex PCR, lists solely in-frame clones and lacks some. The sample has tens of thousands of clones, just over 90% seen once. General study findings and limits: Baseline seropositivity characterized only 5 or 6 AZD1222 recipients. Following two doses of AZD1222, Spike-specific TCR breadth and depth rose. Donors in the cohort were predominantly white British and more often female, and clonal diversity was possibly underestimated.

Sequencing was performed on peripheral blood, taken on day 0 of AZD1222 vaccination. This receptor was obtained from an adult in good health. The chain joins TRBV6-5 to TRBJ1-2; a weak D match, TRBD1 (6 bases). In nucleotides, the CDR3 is TGTGCCAGCAGCAAACAGGGAGGGGATGTCGGCTACACCTTC. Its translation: CASSKQGGDVGYTF.